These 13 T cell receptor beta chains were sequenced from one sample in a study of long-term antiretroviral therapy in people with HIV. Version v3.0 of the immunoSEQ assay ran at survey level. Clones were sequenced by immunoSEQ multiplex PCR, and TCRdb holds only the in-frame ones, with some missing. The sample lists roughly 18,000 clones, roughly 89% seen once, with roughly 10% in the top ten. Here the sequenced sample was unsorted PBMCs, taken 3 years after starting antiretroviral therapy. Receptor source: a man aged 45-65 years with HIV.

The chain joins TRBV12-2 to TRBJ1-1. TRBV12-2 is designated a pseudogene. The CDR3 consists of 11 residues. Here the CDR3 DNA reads TGTGCAAGTCGGGCCCAGCGTGTAGCTTTCTTT. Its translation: CASRAQRVAFF.

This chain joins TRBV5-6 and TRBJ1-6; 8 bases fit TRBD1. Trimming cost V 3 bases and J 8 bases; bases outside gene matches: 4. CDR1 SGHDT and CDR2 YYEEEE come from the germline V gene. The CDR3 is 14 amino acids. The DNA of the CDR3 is TGTGCCAGCAGCTACGGACAGGGCGATTCACCCCTCCACTTT. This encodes CASSYGQGDSPLHF.

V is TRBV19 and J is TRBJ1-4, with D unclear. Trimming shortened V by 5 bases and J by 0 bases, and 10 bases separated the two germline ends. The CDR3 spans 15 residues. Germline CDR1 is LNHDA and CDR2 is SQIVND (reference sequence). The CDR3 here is CASSLGVATNEKLFF. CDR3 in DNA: TGTGCCAGTAGTCTCGGGGTCGCAACTAATGAAAAACTGTTTTTT.

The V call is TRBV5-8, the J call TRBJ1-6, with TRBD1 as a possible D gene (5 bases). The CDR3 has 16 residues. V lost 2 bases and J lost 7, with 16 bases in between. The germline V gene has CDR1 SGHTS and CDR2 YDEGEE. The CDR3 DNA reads TGTGCCAGCAGCTTATTAGAAGGGGAGCGAAATTCACCCCTCCACTTT. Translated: CASSLLEGERNSPLHF.

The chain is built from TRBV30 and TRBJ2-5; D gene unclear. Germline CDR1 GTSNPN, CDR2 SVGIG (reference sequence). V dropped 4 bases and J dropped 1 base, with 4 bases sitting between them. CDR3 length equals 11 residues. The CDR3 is CAWTVQETQYF. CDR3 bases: TGTGCCTGGACAGTCCAAGAGACCCAGTACTTC.

The CDR3 here is CASSFLAGGQEQYF. The CDR3 nucleotides read TGTGCCAGCAGCTTTCTAGCGGGTGGCCAAGAGCAGTACTTC. The chain couples TRBV7-2 to TRBJ2-7, with 8 bases fitting TRBD2. The CDR3 has 14 residues. CDR1 SGHTA and CDR2 FQGNSA come from the germline V gene. J gave up 7 bases and V 3 bases, and 8 bases lay outside the gene matches.

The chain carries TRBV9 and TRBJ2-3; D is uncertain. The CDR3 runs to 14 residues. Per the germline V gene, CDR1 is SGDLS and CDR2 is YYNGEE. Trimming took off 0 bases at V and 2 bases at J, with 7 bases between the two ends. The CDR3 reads CASSVEQVTDTQYF. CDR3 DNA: TGTGCCAGCAGCGTAGAGCAGGTCACAGATACGCAGTATTTT.

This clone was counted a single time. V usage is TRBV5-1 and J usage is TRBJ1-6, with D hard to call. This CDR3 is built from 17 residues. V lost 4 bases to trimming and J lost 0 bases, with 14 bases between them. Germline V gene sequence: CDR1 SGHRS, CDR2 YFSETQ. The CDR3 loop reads CASSELESSSYNSPLHF. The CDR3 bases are TGCGCCAGCAGCGAGTTAGAAAGTAGCTCCTATAATTCACCCCTCCACTTT.

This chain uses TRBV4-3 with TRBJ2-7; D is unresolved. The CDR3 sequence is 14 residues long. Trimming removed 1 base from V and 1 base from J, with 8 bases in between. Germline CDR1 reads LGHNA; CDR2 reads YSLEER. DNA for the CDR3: TGCGCCAGCAGCCAAGGGTCCGAGTCCTACGAGCAGTACTTC. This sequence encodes CASSQGSESYEQYF.

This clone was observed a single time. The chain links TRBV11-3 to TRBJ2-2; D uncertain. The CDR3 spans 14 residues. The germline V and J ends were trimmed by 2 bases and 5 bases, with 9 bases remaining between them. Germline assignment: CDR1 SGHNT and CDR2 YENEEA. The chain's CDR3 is CASSLRVTTGELFF. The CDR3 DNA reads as TGTGCCAGCAGCTTACGGGTCACAACCGGGGAGCTGTTTTTT.

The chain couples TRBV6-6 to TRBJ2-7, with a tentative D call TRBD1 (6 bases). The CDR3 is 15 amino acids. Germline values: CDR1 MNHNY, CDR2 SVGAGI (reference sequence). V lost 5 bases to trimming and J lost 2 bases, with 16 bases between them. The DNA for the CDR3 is TGTGCCAGCAGTGACCGGACAGATGGTCCCTACGAGCAGTACTTC. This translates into CASSDRTDGPYEQYF.

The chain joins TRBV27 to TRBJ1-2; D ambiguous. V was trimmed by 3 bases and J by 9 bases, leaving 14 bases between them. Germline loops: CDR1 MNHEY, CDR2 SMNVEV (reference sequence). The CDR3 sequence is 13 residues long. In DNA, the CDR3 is TGTGCCAGCAGTTTCGGACTCCAAGGAAGCTACACCTTC. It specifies CASSFGLQGSYTF.

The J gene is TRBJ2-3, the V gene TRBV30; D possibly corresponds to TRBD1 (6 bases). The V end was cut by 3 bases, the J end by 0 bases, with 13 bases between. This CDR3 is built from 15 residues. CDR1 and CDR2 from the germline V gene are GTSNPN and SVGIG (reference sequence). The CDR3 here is CAWRQVGASTDTQYF. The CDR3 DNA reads TGTGCCTGGAGACAGGTGGGGGCTAGCACAGATACGCAGTATTTT.